The 17 T cell receptor beta chains in this list originate from one sample, sequenced in a study of blood T cell repertoires in COVID-19 (dated by TCRdb to about 2020). Libraries came from the immunoSEQ multiplex PCR assay. The source is immuneACCESS, and TCRdb retained only in-frame sequences with V and J called. Part of the clones is not carried over; for the studies checked, unresolved V genes explain less than half of this, and the remainder is unexplained. Across this sample there are hundreds of thousands of clones, with 90% seen only once. The ten biggest clones cover roughly 0.26% of the sample. Sequenced material: peripheral blood. The receptors shown here come from a woman between 18 and 29 years old with acute or convalescent COVID-19.

This rearrangement joins TRBV12-3 or TRBV12-4 to TRBJ1-5; D not resolved. Trimming shortened V by 6 bases and J by 10 bases, and 10 bases separated the two germline ends. This CDR3 comprises 11 residues. The CDR3 spells CASSSSGPQHF. CDR3 DNA: TGTGCCAGCAGCTCATCGGGTCCCCAGCATTTT.

The chain couples TRBV19 to TRBJ1-1; 9 nucleotides agree with TRBD1. CDR3 size: 14 residues. Germline V gene data show CDR1 as LNHDA and CDR2 as SQIVND (reference sequence). J was trimmed by 6 bases and V by 7 bases; bases with no gene match: 9. CDR3 DNA: TGTGCCAGTAACCAGGACAGGGGTTGGCCTGAAGCTTTCTTT. Its translation is CASNQDRGWPEAFF.

V usage is TRBV5-5 and J usage is TRBJ2-7; TRBD2 aligns across 11 bases. The trim removed 4 bases at V and 0 bases at J, leaving 3 bases unmatched. Per the germline V gene, CDR1 is SGHKS and CDR2 is YYEKEE (reference sequence). The CDR3 has 15 residues. The CDR3 coding sequence is TGTGCCAGCAGCCCGGGACTAGCGGTCTCCTACGAGCAGTACTTC. Its protein is CASSPGLAVSYEQYF.

This clone was seen a single time. The genes are TRBV6-2 or TRBV6-3 and TRBJ1-6; 7 bases agree with TRBD1. The germline V gene encodes CDR1 MNHEY and CDR2 SVGEGT. This CDR3 is 14 amino acids long. The V gene end was trimmed by 5 bases and the J gene end by 9 bases; junction bases not matched to a gene: 7. CDR3 in DNA: TGTGCCAGCAGTCGGGACAGATTTTCTTCACCCCTCCACTTT. Translating it yields CASSRDRFSSPLHF.

The chain is built from TRBV5-1 and TRBJ2-5, with D perhaps matching TRBD2 (6 bases). The CDR3 loop spans 15 amino acids. Germline V gives CDR1 SGHRS, CDR2 YFSETQ. V was shortened by 3 bases and J by 4 bases, with 16 bases between the two germline ends. The CDR3 is CASSSGDLRRETQYF. The CDR3 nucleotides read TGCGCCAGCAGCTCGGGGGACTTGCGCCGAGAGACCCAGTACTTC.

CDR3 sequence: CASRSGEVVYTF. In DNA, the CDR3 is TGTGCCAGCAGATCAGGGGAAGTGGTCTACACCTTC. The chain is built from TRBV6-5 and TRBJ1-2, with a weak D call TRBD1 (6 bases). The CDR3 totals 12 residues. Germline V gene sequence: CDR1 MNHEY, CDR2 SVGAGI. V shed 6 bases and J shed 10 bases, with 15 bases lying between them.

This clone was detected once. The genes are TRBV27 and TRBJ1-2, with unresolved D. Trimming stripped 4 bases from V and 4 bases from J, with 22 bases between. Germline values: CDR1 MNHEY, CDR2 SMNVEV (reference sequence). The CDR3 is 17 amino acids. Here the CDR3 reads CASSSRPQAGEFYGYTF. CDR3 in DNA: TGTGCCAGCAGTTCCCGTCCCCAGGCGGGCGAGTTCTATGGCTACACCTTC.

The chain combines TRBV29-1 with TRBJ2-4; D gene ambiguous. The CDR3 sequence is 15 residues long. Germline-derived CDR1 and CDR2 are SQVTM and ANQGSEA. The CDR3 coding sequence is TGCAGTATCCGGGTCGAAATACTAGCCAAAAACATTCAGTACTTC. Its protein product is CSIRVEILAKNIQYF.

This clone has just one count. The genes are TRBV5-5 and TRBJ2-4; 13 positions agree with TRBD2. J gave up 1 base and V 4 bases, and 14 bases lay outside the gene matches. Germline V CDR1 and CDR2: SGHKS, YYEKEE (reference sequence). This CDR3 has 20 residues. In nucleotides, the CDR3 is TGTGCCAGCAGCCCGAGACTAGCGGGGGGTTCTGTAGTGGCCAAAAACATTCAGTACTTC. It encodes CASSPRLAGGSVVAKNIQYF.

The genes are TRBV3-1 (or the pseudogene TRBV3-2) and TRBJ2-1, with TRBD1 identical over 7 bases. Germline V gives CDR1 LGHDT, CDR2 YNNKEL (reference sequence). V gave up 4 bases and J gave up 3 bases; unmatched junction bases: 6. This CDR3 spans 15 amino acids. The CDR3 region is CASSPQGVVYNEQFF. CDR3 nucleotide sequence: TGTGCCAGCAGCCCCCAGGGGGTTGTCTACAATGAGCAGTTCTTC.

The gene calls are TRBV29-1 and TRBJ1-2; 10 bases match TRBD1. There are 15 residues in the CDR3. Germline loops: CDR1 SQVTM, CDR2 ANQGSEA. The V gene end was trimmed by 4 bases and the J gene end by 4 bases; junction bases not matched to a gene: 9. In DNA form, the CDR3 reads TGCAGCGTTGTCCTTTGGGACAGGGGTGGCTATGGCTACACCTTC. Its translation is CSVVLWDRGGYGYTF.

The rearrangement links TRBV6-1 to TRBJ1-2; tentatively, D is TRBD1 (6 bases). Trimming removed 2 bases at V and 5 bases at J, with 12 bases between. The CDR3 spans 14 residues. CDR1 is MNHNS and CDR2 is SASEGT in the germline V gene. The CDR3 sequence: CASSESKTGYGYTF. The CDR3 DNA reads TGTGCCAGCAGTGAATCTAAGACAGGTTATGGCTACACCTTC.

V and J are TRBV6-2 or TRBV6-3 and TRBJ2-5; D ambiguous. The V gene's germline CDR1 is MNHEY and CDR2 SVGEGT. The length of the CDR3 is 14 residues. The germline V and J ends were trimmed by 5 bases and 5 bases, with 15 bases remaining between them. The CDR3 DNA reads as TGTGCCAGCAGTCCCACGTCCTCCGGGGAGACCCAGTACTTC. This gives the protein CASSPTSSGETQYF.

The chain uses TRBV4-1 and TRBJ1-6; the D gene is possibly TRBD1 (6 bases). The V gene lost 4 bases and the J gene lost 0 bases, with 16 bases spanning the gap. Per germline, CDR1 MGHRA and CDR2 YSYEKL. The CDR3 totals 18 residues. The CDR3 region has the DNA TGCGCCAGCAGCCTGAAGATTCAGGGGAGCTCCTATAATTCACCCCTCCACTTT. Translation gives CASSLKIQGSSYNSPLHF.

This clone appeared once. This chain links TRBV4-3 with TRBJ1-5; 11 nucleotides agree with TRBD1. Germline CDR1 reads LGHNA; CDR2 reads YSLEER. Trimming removed 0 bases from V and 7 bases from J; junction bases left unmatched: 8. The CDR3 is made up of 17 amino acids. CDR3 residues: CASSQDRPGTGGQPQHF. CDR3 bases: TGCGCCAGCAGCCAAGATAGGCCAGGGACAGGGGGACAGCCCCAGCATTTT.

The rearrangement joins TRBV13 to TRBJ1-6; D remains unclear. V gave up 6 bases and J gave up 7 bases, with 10 bases separating them. Germline assignment: CDR1 PRHDT and CDR2 FYEKMQ (reference sequence). There are 13 residues in the CDR3. CDR3 DNA: TGTGCCAGCAGTCGTACCCTAAATTCACCCCTCCACTTT. Protein: CASSRTLNSPLHF.

A remark on this clone: Other DNA sequences in this sample translate to the same CDR3. The chain employs TRBV6-2 or TRBV6-3 and TRBJ1-6; TRBD1 matches 12 bases. Germline CDR1 MNHEY, CDR2 SVGEGT. CDR3 size: 15 residues. V lost 0 bases to trimming and J lost 10 bases; unmatched junction nucleotides: 1. The CDR3: CASSYSGTGGSPLHF. The DNA of the CDR3 is TGTGCCAGCAGTTACTCCGGGACAGGGGGCTCACCCCTCCACTTT.